The clone carrying this T cell receptor (beta chain) was seen a single time. The V gene's germline CDR1 is MNHNY and CDR2 SVGAGI (reference sequence). The CDR3 length is 11 residues. Trimming pared 7 bases from V and 4 bases from J, leaving 7 bases between. The table came from immunoSEQ multiplex PCR; TCRdb's copy has only in-frame clones and leaves some out. This table has over 200,000 clones, 70% to 90% appearing once. This entry comes from a study of blood T cell repertoires in COVID-19. The rearrangement joins TRBV6-6 to TRBJ1-1, with D perhaps TRBD1 (5 bases). Sequences were obtained from PBMCs or T cells enriched from blood (not recorded which). This TCR was recovered from a man younger than 40 who had recovered from COVID-19. In DNA, the CDR3 is TGTGCCAGCATCAGGGCCACTGAAGCTTTCTTT. Amino acids: CASIRATEAFF.